This TCR beta chain was sequenced in a study of OX40 agonist ivuxolimab in advanced cancers. Study in general: Partial responses, seen in three patients, involved one hepatocellular carcinoma and two cutaneous melanomas.

Clones were sequenced by immunoSEQ multiplex PCR, and TCRdb holds only the in-frame ones, with some missing. The table lists 70,000 to 95,000 clones, around 91% of them singletons. As concerns this clone: Its antigen is as yet unknown.

Findings and limits, study-wide: Among some nonresponders, normalized T-cell clonal expansion was also low.

This CDR3 is 13 amino acids long. V was pared by 7 bases and J by 2 bases, with 11 bases between. Germline-derived CDR1 and CDR2 are MNHEY and SVGAGI. The TCR sequence derives from an adult with an advanced solid tumor such as melanoma, head and neck, liver or kidney cancer. The chain uses TRBV6-5 and TRBJ1-1; D unresolved. Source: CD4+ or CD8+ T cells sorted from blood, taken in a trial of the OX40 agonist ivuxolimab. This chain's CDR3 is CASKTTSNTEAFF. CDR3 bases: TGTGCCAGCAAGACAACTTCCAACACTGAAGCTTTCTTT.